These T cell receptor beta chains were read from a single sample in a study of cytomegalovirus exposure and HLA in healthy donors. The protocol was immunoSEQ multiplex PCR, while the TCRdb copy is restricted to in-frame clones and leaves out a portion. Of about 200,000 clones in the sample, approximately 11% were seen once. The sample comprised PBMCs. These receptors came from a man aged 50 to 59 in good health and CMV-seropositive. Each CDR3 is given with its conserved first and last residue. A D gene is named only where the DNA matches it firmly. Size tells how often a clone was seen (once, few, many) or the class of an expanded clone, and some rows leave it out.

V: TRBV27; D: .; size: few; J: TRBJ1-1; CDR3: CASSFVGVDTEAFF; DNA: TGTGCCAGCAGTTTCGTAGGGGTGGACACTGAAGCTTTCTTT
V: TRBV28; D: .; size: few; J: TRBJ1-4; CDR3: CASSVSVKRKLFF; DNA: TGTGCCAGCAGTGTTTCAGTAAAGAGGAAACTGTTTTTT
V: TRBV6-5; D: TRBD1; size: few; J: TRBJ2-7; CDR3: CASRPPGQGSYEQYF; DNA: TGTGCCAGCAGGCCGCCGGGACAGGGGTCCTACGAGCAGTACTTC
V: TRBV11-2; D: .; size: .; J: TRBJ1-1; CDR3: CASSKRQSAFMNTEAFF; DNA: TGTGCCAGCAGCAAGCGACAGAGTGCCTTTATGAACACTGAAGCTTTCTTT
V: TRBV7-9; D: .; size: few; J: TRBJ2-7; CDR3: CASSPPEEGEQYF; DNA: TGTGCCAGCAGCCCGCCGGAGGAAGGCGAGCAGTACTTC
V: TRBV2; D: TRBD2; size: .; J: TRBJ2-3; CDR3: CASSGMVAGDTQYF; DNA: TGTGCCAGCAGTGGGATGGTAGCGGGAGATACGCAGTATTTT
V: TRBV29-1; D: TRBD1; size: few; J: TRBJ1-1; CDR3: CSEHPQGSTEAFF; DNA: TGCAGCGAACACCCACAGGGGTCCACTGAAGCTTTCTTT
V: TRBV7-4; D: .; size: .; J: TRBJ2-7; CDR3: CASSLRPTGVGSSYEQYF; DNA: TGTGCCAGCAGCTTACGCCCCACGGGGGTTGGGTCCTCCTACGAGCAGTACTTC
V: TRBV11-2; D: .; size: .; J: TRBJ2-1; CDR3: CASSLSWAHNEQFF; DNA: TGTGCCAGCAGCTTAAGTTGGGCCCACAATGAGCAGTTCTTC
V: TRBV6-5; D: TRBD2; size: .; J: TRBJ2-3; CDR3: CASSSGTGTKYF; DNA: TGTGCCAGCAGTTCTGGAACCGGGACTAAGTATTTT
V: TRBV2; D: .; size: few; J: TRBJ2-1; CDR3: CASIEGSSYNEQFF; DNA: TGTGCCAGCATAGAAGGGAGCTCCTACAATGAGCAGTTCTTC
V: TRBV10-3; D: TRBD2; size: few; J: TRBJ2-1; CDR3: CATTSGEYNEQFF; DNA: TGTGCCACCACTAGCGGGGAATACAATGAGCAGTTCTTC
V: TRBV6-1; D: TRBD1; size: few; J: TRBJ2-5; CDR3: CASQKDRGETQYF; DNA: TGTGCCAGCCAGAAGGACAGGGGCGAGACCCAGTACTTC
V: TRBV9; D: .; size: few; J: TRBJ2-1; CDR3: CASSVAVAGNEQFF; DNA: TGTGCCAGCAGCGTAGCCGTTGCAGGCAATGAGCAGTTCTTC
V: TRBV5-1; D: TRBD2; size: few; J: TRBJ2-7; CDR3: CASRGVGAGAYEQYF; DNA: TGCGCCAGCAGGGGGGTTGGAGCGGGGGCCTACGAGCAGTACTTC
V: TRBV4-3; D: .; size: .; J: TRBJ1-5; CDR3: CASSQDISGGQPQHF; DNA: TGCGCCAGCAGCCAAGATATTTCCGGGGGTCAGCCCCAGCATTTT
V: TRBV6-5; D: .; size: few; J: TRBJ2-1; CDR3: CASSPRGTPYNEQFF; DNA: TGTGCCAGCAGTCCACGGGGGACCCCCTACAATGAGCAGTTCTTC
V: TRBV5-6; D: .; size: few; J: TRBJ2-1; CDR3: CASTTEDNEQFF; DNA: TGTGCCAGCACTACTGAGGACAATGAGCAGTTCTTC
V: TRBV19; D: TRBD1; size: few; J: TRBJ1-5; CDR3: CASSAEGRGRNQPQHF; DNA: TGTGCCAGTAGCGCGGAGGGCAGGGGGAGGAATCAGCCCCAGCATTTT
V: TRBV5-1; D: .; size: .; J: TRBJ2-5; CDR3: CASSLYAGETQYF; DNA: TGCGCCAGCAGCTTGTACGCAGGGGAGACCCAGTACTTC
V: TRBV19; D: .; size: .; J: TRBJ2-1; CDR3: CASSSQGNWNYNEQFF; DNA: TGTGCCAGTAGTTCCCAGGGAAATTGGAACTACAATGAGCAGTTCTTC
V: TRBV25-1; D: .; size: few; J: TRBJ2-2; CDR3: CASRRGHANTGELFF; DNA: TGTGCCAGCAGGCGCGGACACGCGAACACCGGGGAGCTGTTTTTT
V: TRBV6-5; D: .; size: .; J: TRBJ1-1; CDR3: CASSYLSADRNTEAFF; DNA: TGTGCCAGCAGTTACTTAAGCGCCGACAGGAACACTGAAGCTTTCTTT
V: TRBV15; D: .; size: .; J: TRBJ1-2; CDR3: CATSTSQSRAGVRNYGYTF; DNA: TGTGCCACCAGCACCTCCCAGAGTCGGGCAGGGGTAAGGAACTATGGCTACACCTTC
V: TRBV4-2; D: TRBD1; size: .; J: TRBJ1-4; CDR3: CASSQDPGTGNEKLFF; DNA: TGTGCCAGCAGCCAAGACCCCGGGACAGGGAATGAAAAACTGTTTTTT
V: TRBV7-3; D: TRBD1; size: few; J: TRBJ2-3; CDR3: CASGSGTGADTQYF; DNA: TGTGCCAGCGGTTCCGGGACAGGGGCAGATACGCAGTATTTT
V: TRBV15; D: TRBD1; size: few; J: TRBJ1-2; CDR3: CATSREWTGLGYTF; DNA: TGTGCCACCAGCAGAGAATGGACAGGGCTTGGCTACACCTTC
V: TRBV9; D: .; size: few; J: TRBJ2-1; CDR3: CASSRTESYNEQFF; DNA: TGTGCCAGCAGCAGGACAGAGTCCTACAATGAGCAGTTCTTC
V: TRBV5-1; D: .; size: .; J: TRBJ1-5; CDR3: CASSLAGTSNQPQHF; DNA: TGCGCCAGCAGCTTGGCAGGTACGAGCAATCAGCCCCAGCATTTT
V: TRBV29-1; D: TRBD2; size: few; J: TRBJ2-5; CDR3: CSVDLAEQETQYF; DNA: TGCAGCGTTGACCTAGCGGAACAAGAGACCCAGTACTTC
V: TRBV13; D: TRBD1; size: .; J: TRBJ1-1; CDR3: CASSSDRVNTEAFF; DNA: TGTGCCAGCAGCTCTGACAGGGTGAACACTGAAGCTTTCTTC
V: TRBV19; D: .; size: few; J: TRBJ1-4; CDR3: CASTGRGGNFEKLFF; DNA: TGTGCCAGTACCGGCCGAGGGGGAAATTTCGAAAAACTGTTTTTT
V: TRBV5-6; D: .; size: .; J: TRBJ1-4; CDR3: CASSPGSLVTNEKLFF; DNA: TGTGCCAGCAGCCCGGGGTCCCTGGTGACTAATGAAAAACTGTTTTTT
V: TRBV6-1; D: .; size: .; J: TRBJ1-5; CDR3: CASSAGVFGNQPQHF; DNA: TGTGCCAGCAGTGCGGGGGTGTTCGGCAATCAGCCCCAGCATTTT
V: TRBV7-2; D: .; size: .; J: TRBJ1-1; CDR3: CASSLGRSPPLPLGEAFF; DNA: TGTGCCAGCAGCTTAGGACGGAGTCCCCCGCTTCCCTTAGGTGAAGCTTTCTTT
V: TRBV7-8; D: .; size: .; J: TRBJ1-5; CDR3: CASSLNSPSSNQPQHF; DNA: TGTGCCAGCAGCTTAAACAGCCCATCAAGCAATCAGCCCCAGCATTTT
V: TRBV5-4; D: .; size: few; J: TRBJ2-3; CDR3: CASSSGQHSTDTQYF; DNA: TGTGCCAGCAGCTCCGGACAGCATAGCACAGATACGCAGTATTTT
V: TRBV7-9; D: .; size: few; J: TRBJ2-7; CDR3: CASSPGRGEQYF; DNA: TGTGCCAGCAGCCCGGGCCGGGGAGAGCAGTACTTC
V: TRBV5-6; D: TRBD1; size: few; J: TRBJ2-1; CDR3: CASSRIRTGRSYNEQFF; DNA: TGTGCCAGCAGCCGAATCCGGACAGGGAGGTCCTACAATGAGCAGTTCTTC